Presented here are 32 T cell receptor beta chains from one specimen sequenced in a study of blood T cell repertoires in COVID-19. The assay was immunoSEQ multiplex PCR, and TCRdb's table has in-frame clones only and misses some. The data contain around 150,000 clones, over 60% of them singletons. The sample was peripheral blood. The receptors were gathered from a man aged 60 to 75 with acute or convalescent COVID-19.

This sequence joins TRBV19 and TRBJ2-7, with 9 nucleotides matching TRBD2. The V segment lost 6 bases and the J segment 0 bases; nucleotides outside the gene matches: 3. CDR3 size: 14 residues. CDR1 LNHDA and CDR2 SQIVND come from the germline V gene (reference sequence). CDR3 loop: CASSTTSGSYEQYF. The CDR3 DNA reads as TGTGCCAGTAGCACGACTAGCGGCTCCTACGAGCAGTACTTC.

The CDR3 bases are TGTGCCATCAGAGACCTACGGGACAGGGACGGCTACACCTTC. This gives the protein CAIRDLRDRDGYTF. This chain uses TRBV10-3 with TRBJ1-2; TRBD1 aligns across 9 bases. CDR1 is ENHRY, CDR2 SYGVKD, per germline. V lost 6 bases and J lost 8; bases outside the gene matches: 10. This CDR3 region has 14 residues.

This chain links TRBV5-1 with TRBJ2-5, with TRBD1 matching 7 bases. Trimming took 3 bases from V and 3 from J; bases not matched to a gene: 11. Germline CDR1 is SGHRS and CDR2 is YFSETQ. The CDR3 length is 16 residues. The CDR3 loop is CASSSTGNLPEETQYF. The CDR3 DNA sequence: TGCGCCAGCAGCTCGACAGGGAATCTACCTGAAGAGACCCAGTACTTC.

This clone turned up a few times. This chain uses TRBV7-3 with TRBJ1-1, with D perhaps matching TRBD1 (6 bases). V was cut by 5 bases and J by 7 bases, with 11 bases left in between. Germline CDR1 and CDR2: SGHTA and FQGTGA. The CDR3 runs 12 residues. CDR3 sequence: CASSPGQLEAFF. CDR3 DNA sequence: TGTGCCAGCAGCCCCGGACAGCTTGAAGCTTTCTTT.

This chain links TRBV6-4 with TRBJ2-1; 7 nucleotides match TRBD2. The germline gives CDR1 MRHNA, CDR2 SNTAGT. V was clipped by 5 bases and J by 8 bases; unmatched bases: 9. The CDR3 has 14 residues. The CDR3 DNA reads TGTGCCAGCAGTCGACTAGGGAGGGGCGATGAGCAGTTCTTC. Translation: CASSRLGRGDEQFF.

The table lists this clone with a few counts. The chain's CDR3 is CASSLSSGSPLHF. In DNA form, the CDR3 reads TGTGCCAGCAGTTTAAGCTCGGGATCACCCCTCCACTTT. V usage is TRBV12-3 or TRBV12-4 and J usage is TRBJ1-6; D unclear. This CDR3 contains 13 residues. Trimming took 2 bases from V and 10 from J, leaving 9 bases between them.

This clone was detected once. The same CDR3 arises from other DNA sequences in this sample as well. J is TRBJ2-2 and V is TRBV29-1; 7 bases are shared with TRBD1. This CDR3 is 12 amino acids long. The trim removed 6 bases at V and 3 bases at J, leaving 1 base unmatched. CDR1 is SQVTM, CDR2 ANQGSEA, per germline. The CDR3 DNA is TGCAGCGTCGACAGGGACACCGGGGAGCTGTTTTTT. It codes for CSVDRDTGELFF.

The chain's CDR3 is CATSEPGQGLAGELFF. For the CDR3, the DNA is TGTGCCACCAGTGAACCGGGACAGGGATTGGCCGGGGAGCTGTTTTTT. J is TRBJ2-2 and V is TRBV24-1, with 9 bases identical to TRBD1. The V and J ends lost 4 bases and 6 bases, in that order; junction bases with no gene match: 8. CDR1 KGHDR and CDR2 SFDVKD come from the germline V gene. This CDR3 is 16 amino acids long.

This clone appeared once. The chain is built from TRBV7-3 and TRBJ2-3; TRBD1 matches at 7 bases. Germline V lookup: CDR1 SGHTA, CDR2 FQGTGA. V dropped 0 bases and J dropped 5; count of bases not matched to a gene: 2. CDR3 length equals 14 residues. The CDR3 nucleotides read TGTGCCAGCAGCTTAACTACAGGGGTAGATACGCAGTATTTT. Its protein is CASSLTTGVDTQYF.

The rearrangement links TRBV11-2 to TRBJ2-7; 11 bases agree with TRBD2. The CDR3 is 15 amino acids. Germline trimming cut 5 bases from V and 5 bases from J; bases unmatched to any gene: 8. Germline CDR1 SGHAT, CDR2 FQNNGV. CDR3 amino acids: CASSAIAGGPHEQYF. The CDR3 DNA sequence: TGTGCCAGCAGCGCAATAGCGGGGGGGCCACACGAGCAGTACTTC.

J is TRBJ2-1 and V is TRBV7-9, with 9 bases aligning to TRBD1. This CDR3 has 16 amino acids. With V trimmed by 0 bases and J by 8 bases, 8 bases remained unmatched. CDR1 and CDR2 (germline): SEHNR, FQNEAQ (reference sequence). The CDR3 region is CASSLAGTGKDDEQFF. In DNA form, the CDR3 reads TGTGCCAGCAGCTTAGCCGGGACAGGGAAAGACGATGAGCAGTTCTTC.

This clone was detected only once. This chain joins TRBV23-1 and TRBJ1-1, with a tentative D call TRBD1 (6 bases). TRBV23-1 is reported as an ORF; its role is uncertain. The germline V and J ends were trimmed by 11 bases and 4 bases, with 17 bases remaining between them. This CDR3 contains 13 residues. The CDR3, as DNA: TGCGCCGCCCGGGGGGCTAGAGGCACTGAAGCTTTCTTT. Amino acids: CAARGARGTEAFF.

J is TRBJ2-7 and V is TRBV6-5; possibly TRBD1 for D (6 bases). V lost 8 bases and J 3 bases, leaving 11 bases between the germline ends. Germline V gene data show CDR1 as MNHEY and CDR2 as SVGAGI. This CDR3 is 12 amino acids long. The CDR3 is CASGQTNYEQYF. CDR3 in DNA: TGTGCCAGCGGACAGACGAACTACGAGCAGTACTTC.

The CDR3 is CATSDTGTASSYGYTF. For the CDR3, the DNA is TGTGCCACCAGTGATACCGGGACAGCTAGTAGCTATGGCTACACCTTC. This chain joins TRBV24-1 and TRBJ1-2; TRBD1 matches 7 bases. CDR3 length: 16 residues. After removal of 3 bases from V and 4 bases from J, the junction contained 10 bases not matched to a gene. CDR1 is KGHDR and CDR2 is SFDVKD in the germline V gene.

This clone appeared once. CDR3 residues: CASTELLNRDRNYGYTF. DNA of the CDR3: TGCGCCAGCACCGAACTTTTAAACCGGGACAGAAACTATGGCTACACCTTC. The rearrangement joins TRBV5-1 to TRBJ1-2, with 7 positions matching TRBD1. J was trimmed by 2 bases and V by 6 bases; bases with no gene match: 16. CDR3 length equals 17 residues. Germline CDR1 and CDR2: SGHRS and YFSETQ.

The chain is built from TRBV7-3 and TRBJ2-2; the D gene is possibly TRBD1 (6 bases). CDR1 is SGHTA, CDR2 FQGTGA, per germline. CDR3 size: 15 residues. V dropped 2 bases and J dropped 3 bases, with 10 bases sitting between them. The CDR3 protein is CASSLLAGDTGELFF. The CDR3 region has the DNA TGTGCCAGCAGCTTATTGGCAGGGGACACCGGGGAGCTGTTTTTT.

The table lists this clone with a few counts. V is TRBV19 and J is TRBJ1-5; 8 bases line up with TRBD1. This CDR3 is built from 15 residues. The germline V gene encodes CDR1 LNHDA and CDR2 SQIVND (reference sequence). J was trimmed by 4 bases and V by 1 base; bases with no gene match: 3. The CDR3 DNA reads TGTGCCAGTAGTATAGCAGGGACAGGTAATCAGCCCCAGCATTTT. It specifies CASSIAGTGNQPQHF. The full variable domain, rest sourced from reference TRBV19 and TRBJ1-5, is DGGITQSPKYLFRKEGQNVTLSCEQNLNHDAMYWYRQDPGQGLRLIYYSQIVNDFQKGDIAEGYSVSREKKESFPLTVTSAQKNPTAFYLCASSIAGTGNQPQHFGDGTRLSIL.

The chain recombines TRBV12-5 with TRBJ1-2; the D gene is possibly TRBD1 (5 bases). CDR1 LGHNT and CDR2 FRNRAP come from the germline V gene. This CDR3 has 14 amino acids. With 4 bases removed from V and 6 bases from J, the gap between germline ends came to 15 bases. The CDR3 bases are TGTGCTAGTGGTTGGGGGGAGGGATATGATGGCTACACCTTC. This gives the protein CASGWGEGYDGYTF.

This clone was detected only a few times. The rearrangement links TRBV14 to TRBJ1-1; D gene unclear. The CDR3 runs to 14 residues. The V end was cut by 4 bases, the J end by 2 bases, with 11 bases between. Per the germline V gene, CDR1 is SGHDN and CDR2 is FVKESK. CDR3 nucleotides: TGTGCCAGCAGCCCCCGGGTATCAAACACTGAAGCTTTCTTT. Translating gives CASSPRVSNTEAFF.

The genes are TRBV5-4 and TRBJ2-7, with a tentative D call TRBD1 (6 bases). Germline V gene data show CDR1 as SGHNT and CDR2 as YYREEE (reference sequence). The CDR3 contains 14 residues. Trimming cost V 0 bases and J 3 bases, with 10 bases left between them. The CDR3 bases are TGTGCCAGCAGCTTGGGTCCAGGGGACTACGAGCAGTACTTC. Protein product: CASSLGPGDYEQYF.

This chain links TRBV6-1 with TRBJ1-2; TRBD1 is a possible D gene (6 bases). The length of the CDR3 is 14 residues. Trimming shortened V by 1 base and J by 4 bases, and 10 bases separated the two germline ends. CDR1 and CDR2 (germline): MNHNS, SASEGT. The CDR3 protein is CASSEGDTSYGYTF. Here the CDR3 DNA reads TGTGCCAGCAGTGAAGGGGACACCTCCTATGGCTACACCTTC.

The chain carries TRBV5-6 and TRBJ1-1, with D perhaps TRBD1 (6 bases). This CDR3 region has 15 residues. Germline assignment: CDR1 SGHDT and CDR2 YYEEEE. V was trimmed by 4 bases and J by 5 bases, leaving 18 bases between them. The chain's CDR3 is CASSPWGGGGTEAFF. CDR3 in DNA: TGTGCCAGCAGCCCATGGGGCGGGGGCGGGACTGAAGCTTTCTTT.

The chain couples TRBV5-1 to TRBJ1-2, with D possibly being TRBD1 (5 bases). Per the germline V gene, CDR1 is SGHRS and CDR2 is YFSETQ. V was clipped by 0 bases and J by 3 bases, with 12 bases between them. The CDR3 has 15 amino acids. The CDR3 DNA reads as TGCGCCAGCAGCTTGGGGGCAGGGCTCGACTATGGCTACACCTTC. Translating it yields CASSLGAGLDYGYTF.

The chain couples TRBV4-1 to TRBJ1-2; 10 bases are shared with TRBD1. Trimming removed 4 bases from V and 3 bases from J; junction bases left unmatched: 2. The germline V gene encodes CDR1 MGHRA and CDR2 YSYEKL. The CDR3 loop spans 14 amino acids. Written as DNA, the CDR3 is TGCGCCAGCAGCCGACAGGGGGCGGACTATGGCTACACCTTC. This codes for CASSRQGADYGYTF.

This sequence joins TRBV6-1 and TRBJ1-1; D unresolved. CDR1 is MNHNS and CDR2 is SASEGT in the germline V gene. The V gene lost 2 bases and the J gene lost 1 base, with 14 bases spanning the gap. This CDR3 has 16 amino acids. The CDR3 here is CASSERPVRKNTEAFF. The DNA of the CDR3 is TGTGCCAGCAGTGAAAGGCCAGTGCGGAAGAACACTGAAGCTTTCTTT.

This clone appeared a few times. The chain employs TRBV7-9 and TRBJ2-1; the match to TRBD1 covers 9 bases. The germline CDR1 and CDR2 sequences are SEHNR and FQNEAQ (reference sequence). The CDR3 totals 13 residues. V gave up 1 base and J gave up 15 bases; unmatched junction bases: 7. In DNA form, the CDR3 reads TGTGCCAGCAGCTTAGTCGGAAGGGGACAGGGGTTCTTC. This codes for CASSLVGRGQGFF.

In DNA, the CDR3 is TGTGCCTGGAGTGAAGCGGGGGGCTTCACCGCAGATACGCAGTATTTT. Amino acids: CAWSEAGGFTADTQYF. The chain joins TRBV30 to TRBJ2-3, with TRBD2 identical over 9 bases. CDR3 size: 16 residues. CDR1 and CDR2 (germline): GTSNPN, SVGIG (reference sequence). Germline trimming cut 1 base from V and 4 bases from J; bases unmatched to any gene: 9. The whole variable domain, filled in from reference TRBV30 and TRBJ2-3, reads SQTIHQWPATLVQPVGSPLSLECTVEGTSNPNLYWYRQAAGRGLQLLFYSVGIGQISSEVPQNLSASRPQDRQFILSSKKLLLSDSGFYLCAWSEAGGFTADTQYFGPGTRLTVL.

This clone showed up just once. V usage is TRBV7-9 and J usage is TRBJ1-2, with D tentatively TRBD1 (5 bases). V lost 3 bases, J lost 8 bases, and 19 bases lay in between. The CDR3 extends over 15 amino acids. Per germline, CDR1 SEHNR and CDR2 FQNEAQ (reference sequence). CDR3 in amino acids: CASSFLWAGDRGYTF. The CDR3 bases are TGTGCCAGCAGCTTCCTGTGGGCGGGGGATCGGGGCTACACCTTC.

The CDR3: CASSRDRGPFSSNEQFF. The CDR3 DNA is TGTGCCAGCTCAAGGGACAGGGGTCCCTTCTCGTCCAATGAGCAGTTCTTC. V usage is TRBV18 and J usage is TRBJ2-1; 10 positions match TRBD1. The CDR3 is 17 residues long. The J segment lost 6 bases and the V segment lost 5 bases, leaving 13 bases of the junction unmatched. Per the germline V gene, CDR1 is KGHSH and CDR2 is LQKENI.

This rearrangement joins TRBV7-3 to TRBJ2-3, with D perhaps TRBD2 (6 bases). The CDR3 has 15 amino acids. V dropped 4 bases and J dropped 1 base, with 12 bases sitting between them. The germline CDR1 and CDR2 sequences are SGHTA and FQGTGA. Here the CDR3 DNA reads TGTGCCAGCAGCTCAAGGCCGGGGGGCACAGATACGCAGTATTTT. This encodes CASSSRPGGTDTQYF.

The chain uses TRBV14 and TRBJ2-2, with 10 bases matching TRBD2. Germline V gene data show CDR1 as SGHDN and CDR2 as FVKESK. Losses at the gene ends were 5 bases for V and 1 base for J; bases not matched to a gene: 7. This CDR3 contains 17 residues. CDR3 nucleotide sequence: TGTGCCAGCAGCGCCCTAGCGGGGGCCCTGAACACCGGGGAGCTGTTTTTT. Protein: CASSALAGALNTGELFF.

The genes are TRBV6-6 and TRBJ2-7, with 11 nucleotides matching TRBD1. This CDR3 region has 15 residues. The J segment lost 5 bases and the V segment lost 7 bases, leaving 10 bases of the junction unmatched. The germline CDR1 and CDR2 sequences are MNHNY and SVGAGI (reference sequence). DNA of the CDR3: TGTGCCAGCACTTTAGATCCGGGACAGGGGGACGAGCAGTACTTC. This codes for CASTLDPGQGDEQYF.